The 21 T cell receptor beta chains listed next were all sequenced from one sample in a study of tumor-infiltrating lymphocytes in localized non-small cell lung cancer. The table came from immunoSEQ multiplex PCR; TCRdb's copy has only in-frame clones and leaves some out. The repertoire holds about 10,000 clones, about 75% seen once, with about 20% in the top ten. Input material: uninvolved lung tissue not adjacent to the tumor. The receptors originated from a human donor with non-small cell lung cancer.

CDR3: CASSLVETGGGYGYTF. CDR3 nucleotides: TGTGCCAGCAGCTTAGTGGAGACAGGGGGTGGCTATGGCTACACCTTC. The V gene is TRBV7-2, the J gene TRBJ1-2; 9 positions agree with TRBD1. The junction had 7 bases not matched to a gene; V was cut back by 1 base and J by 4 bases. The V gene's germline CDR1 is SGHTA and CDR2 FQGNSA. This CDR3 has 16 amino acids.

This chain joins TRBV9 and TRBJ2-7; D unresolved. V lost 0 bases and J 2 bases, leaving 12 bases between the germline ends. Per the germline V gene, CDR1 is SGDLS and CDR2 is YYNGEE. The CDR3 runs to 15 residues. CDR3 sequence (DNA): TGTGCCAGCAGCGTAGATGACGAGATCACCTACGAGCAGTACTTC. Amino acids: CASSVDDEITYEQYF. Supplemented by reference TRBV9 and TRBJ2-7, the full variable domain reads DSGVTQTPKHLITATGQRVTLRCSPRSGDLSVYWYQQSLDQGLQFLIQYYNGEERAKGNILERFSAQQFPDLHSELNLSSLELGDSALYFCASSVDDEITYEQYFGPGTRLTVT.

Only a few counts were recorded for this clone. The CDR3 protein is CASSLRSQPQHF. The DNA of the CDR3 is TGTGCCAGCAGCTTGCGAAGTCAGCCCCAGCATTTT. This chain joins TRBV5-6 and TRBJ1-5; D call uncertain. Germline V CDR1 and CDR2: SGHDT, YYEEEE. The ends were cut back, 1 base at V and 6 bases at J, with 5 bases in the middle. The CDR3 is 12 residues long.

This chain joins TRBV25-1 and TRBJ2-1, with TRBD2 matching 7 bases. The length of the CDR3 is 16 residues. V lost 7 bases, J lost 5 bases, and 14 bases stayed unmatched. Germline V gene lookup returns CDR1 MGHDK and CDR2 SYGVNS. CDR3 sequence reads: CASTEAGGAGDNEQFF. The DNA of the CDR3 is TGTGCCAGCACTGAGGCGGGCGGGGCGGGGGACAATGAGCAGTTCTTC.

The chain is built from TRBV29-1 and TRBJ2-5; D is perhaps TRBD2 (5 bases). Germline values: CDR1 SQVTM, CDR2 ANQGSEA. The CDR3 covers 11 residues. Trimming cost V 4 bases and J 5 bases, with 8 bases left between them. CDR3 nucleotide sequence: TGCAGCGTTGTCGGGGTTGAGACCCAGTACTTC. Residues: CSVVGVETQYF.

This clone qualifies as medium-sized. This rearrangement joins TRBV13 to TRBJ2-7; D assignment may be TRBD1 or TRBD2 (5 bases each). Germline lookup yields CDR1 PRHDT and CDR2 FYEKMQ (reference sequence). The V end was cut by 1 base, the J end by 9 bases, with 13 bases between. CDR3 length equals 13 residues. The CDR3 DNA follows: TGTGCCAGCAGCTTAGTTGGGGGTGATGGGCAGTACTTC. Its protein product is CASSLVGGDGQYF.

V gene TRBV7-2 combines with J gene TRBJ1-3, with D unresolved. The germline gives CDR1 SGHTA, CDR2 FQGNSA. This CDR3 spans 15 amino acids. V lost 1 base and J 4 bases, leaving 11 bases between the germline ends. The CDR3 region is CASSLGPSPGNTIYF. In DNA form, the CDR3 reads TGTGCCAGCAGCTTAGGGCCCTCACCAGGAAACACCATATATTTT.

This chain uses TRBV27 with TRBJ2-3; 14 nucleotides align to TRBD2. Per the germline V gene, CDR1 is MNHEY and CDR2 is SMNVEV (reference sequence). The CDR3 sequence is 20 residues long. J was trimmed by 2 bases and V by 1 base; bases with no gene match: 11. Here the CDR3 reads CASSLWPPGLAGVPTDTQYF. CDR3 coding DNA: TGTGCCAGCAGTTTATGGCCCCCGGGACTAGCGGGGGTCCCCACAGATACGCAGTATTTT.

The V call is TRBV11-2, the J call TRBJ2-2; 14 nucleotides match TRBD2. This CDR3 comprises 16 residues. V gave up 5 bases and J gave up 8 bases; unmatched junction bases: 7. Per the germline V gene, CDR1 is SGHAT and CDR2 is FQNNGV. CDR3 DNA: TGTGCCAGCAGCCGGGGACTAGCGGGGGCCGTTGGGGAGCTGTTTTTT. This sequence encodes CASSRGLAGAVGELFF. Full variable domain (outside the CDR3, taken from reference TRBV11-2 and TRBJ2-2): EAGVAQSPRYKIIEKRQSVAFWCNPISGHATLYWYQQILGQGPKLLIQFQNNGVVDDSQLPKDRFSAERLKGVDSTLKIQPAKLEDSAVYLCASSRGLAGAVGELFFGEGSRLTVL.

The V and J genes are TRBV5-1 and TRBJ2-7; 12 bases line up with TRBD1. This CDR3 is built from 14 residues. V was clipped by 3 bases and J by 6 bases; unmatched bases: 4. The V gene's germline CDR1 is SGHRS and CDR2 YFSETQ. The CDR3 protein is CASSSGQGASEQYF. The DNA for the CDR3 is TGCGCCAGCAGCTCGGGACAGGGGGCCTCCGAGCAGTACTTC.

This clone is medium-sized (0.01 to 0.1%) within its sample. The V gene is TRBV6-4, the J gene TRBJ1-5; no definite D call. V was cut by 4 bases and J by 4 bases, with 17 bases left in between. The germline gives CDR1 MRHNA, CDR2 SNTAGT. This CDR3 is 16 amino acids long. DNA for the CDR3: TGTGCCAGCAGTGTTCCTGGAGGGCTATATAATCAGCCCCAGCATTTT. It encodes CASSVPGGLYNQPQHF.

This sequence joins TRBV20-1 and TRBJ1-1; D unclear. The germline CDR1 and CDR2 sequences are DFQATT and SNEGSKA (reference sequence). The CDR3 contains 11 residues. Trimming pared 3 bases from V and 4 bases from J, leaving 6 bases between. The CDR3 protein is CSASWGTEAFF. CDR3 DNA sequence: TGCAGTGCTAGCTGGGGCACTGAAGCTTTCTTT.

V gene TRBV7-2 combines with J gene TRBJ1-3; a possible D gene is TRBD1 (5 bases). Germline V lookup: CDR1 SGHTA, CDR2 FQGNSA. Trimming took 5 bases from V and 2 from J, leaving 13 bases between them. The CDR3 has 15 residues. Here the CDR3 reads CASSPQGRAGNTIYF. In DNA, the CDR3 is TGTGCCAGCAGCCCTCAAGGCAGGGCTGGAAACACCATATATTTT.

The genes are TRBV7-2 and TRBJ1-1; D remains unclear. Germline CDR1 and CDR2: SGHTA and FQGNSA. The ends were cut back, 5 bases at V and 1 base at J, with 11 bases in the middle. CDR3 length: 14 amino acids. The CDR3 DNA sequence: TGTGCCAGCAGCCTACTAATGGCGAACACTGAAGCTTTCTTT. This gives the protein CASSLLMANTEAFF.

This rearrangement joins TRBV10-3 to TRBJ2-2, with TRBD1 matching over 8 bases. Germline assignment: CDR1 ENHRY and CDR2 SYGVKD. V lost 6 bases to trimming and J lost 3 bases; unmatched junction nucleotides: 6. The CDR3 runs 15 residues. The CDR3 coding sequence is TGTGCCATCAGCCACGACAGGGGAGACACCGGGGAGCTGTTTTTT. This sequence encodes CAISHDRGDTGELFF.

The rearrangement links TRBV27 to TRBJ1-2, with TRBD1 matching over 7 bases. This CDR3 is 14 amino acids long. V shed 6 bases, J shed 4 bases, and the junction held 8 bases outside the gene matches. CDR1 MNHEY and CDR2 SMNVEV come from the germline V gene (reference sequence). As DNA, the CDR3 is TGTGCCAGCAGGTCAGGACAGGACGTCTATGGCTACACCTTC. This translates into CASRSGQDVYGYTF.

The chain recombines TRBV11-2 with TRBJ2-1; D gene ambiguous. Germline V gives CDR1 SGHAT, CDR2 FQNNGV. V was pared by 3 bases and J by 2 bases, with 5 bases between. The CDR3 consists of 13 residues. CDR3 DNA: TGTGCCAGCAGCTTCTGGGCCTACAATGAGCAGTTCTTC. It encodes CASSFWAYNEQFF.

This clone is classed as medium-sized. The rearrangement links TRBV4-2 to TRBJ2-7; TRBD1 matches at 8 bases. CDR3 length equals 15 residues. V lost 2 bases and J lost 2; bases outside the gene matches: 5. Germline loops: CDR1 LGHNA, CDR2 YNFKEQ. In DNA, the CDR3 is TGTGCCAGCAGCCAATCCCAGACAGGGGCCTACGAGCAGTACTTC. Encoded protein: CASSQSQTGAYEQYF.

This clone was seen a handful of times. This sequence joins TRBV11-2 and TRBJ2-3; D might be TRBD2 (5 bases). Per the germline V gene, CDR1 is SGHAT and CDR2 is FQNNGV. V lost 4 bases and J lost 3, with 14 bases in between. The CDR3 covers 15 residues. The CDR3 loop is CASSSQEELTDTQYF. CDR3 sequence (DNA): TGTGCCAGCAGCTCCCAGGAGGAGTTAACAGATACGCAGTATTTT.

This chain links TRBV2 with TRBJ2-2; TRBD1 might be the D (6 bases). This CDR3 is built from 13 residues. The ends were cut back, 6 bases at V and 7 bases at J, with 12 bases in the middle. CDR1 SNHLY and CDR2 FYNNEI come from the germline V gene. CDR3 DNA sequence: TGTGCCAGCAGGACACAGGGCCGCGGGGAGCTGTTTTTT. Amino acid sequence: CASRTQGRGELFF.

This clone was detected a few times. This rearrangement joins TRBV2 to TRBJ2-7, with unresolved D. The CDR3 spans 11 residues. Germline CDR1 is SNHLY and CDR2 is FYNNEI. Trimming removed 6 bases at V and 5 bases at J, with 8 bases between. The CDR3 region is CASSILHEQYF. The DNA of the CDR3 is TGTGCCAGCAGCATCCTCCACGAGCAGTACTTC.